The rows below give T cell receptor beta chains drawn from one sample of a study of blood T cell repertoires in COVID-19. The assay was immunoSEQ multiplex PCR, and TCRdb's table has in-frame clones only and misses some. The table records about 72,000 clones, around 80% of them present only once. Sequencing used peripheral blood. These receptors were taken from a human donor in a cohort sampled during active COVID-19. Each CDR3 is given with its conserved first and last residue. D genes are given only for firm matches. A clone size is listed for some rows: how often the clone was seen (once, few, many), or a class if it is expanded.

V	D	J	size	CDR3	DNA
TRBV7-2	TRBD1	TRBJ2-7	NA	CASSLGSGQGYTQYF	TGTGCCAGCAGCTTAGGATCGGGACAGGGCTATACTCAATACTTC
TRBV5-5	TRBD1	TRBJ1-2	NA	CASSLTGQGNYGYTF	TGTGCCAGCAGCTTGACGGGACAGGGGAACTATGGCTACACCTTC
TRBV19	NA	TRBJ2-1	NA	CACPTPYRGGSNEQFF	TGTGCCTGTCCCACGCCCTACAGGGGAGGTTCGAATGAGCAGTTCTTC
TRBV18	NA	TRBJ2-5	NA	CASSPLAQTYQETQYF	TGTGCCAGCTCACCATTGGCACAGACGTACCAAGAGACCCAGTACTTC
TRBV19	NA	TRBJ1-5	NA	CASSWTVYSNQPQHF	TGTGCCAGTAGTTGGACAGTATATAGCAATCAGCCCCAGCATTTT
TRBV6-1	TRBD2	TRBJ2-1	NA	CASSEPGLAANLYNEQFF	TGTGCCAGCAGTGAACCGGGACTAGCGGCGAATTTGTACAATGAGCAGTTCTTC
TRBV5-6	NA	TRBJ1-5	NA	CASSFHGFNQPQHF	TGTGCCAGCAGCTTCCACGGGTTTAATCAGCCCCAGCATTTT
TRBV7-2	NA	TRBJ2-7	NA	CASSAIGGASSYEQYF	TGTGCCAGCAGCGCAATAGGCGGGGCGAGCTCCTACGAGCAGTACTTC
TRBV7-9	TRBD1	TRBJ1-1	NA	CASSLIRGQGRIGAFF	TGTGCCAGCAGCCTCATCAGGGGACAGGGTAGGATAGGAGCTTTCTTT
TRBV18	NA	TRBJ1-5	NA	CASSPKALAGVYSNQPQHF	TGTGCCAGCTCACCCAAGGCCCTGGCAGGGGTTTATAGCAATCAGCCCCAGCATTTT
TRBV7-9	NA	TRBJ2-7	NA	CASSLGGGYEQYF	TGTGCCAGCAGCTTAGGAGGGGGCTACGAGCAGTACTTC
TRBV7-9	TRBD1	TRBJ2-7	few	CASSLDSRAGGEQYF	TGTGCCAGCAGCTTAGACAGTAGGGCAGGGGGTGAGCAGTACTTC
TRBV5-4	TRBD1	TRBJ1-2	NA	CASSSQGNYGYTF	TGTGCCAGCAGCTCACAGGGGAACTATGGCTACACCTTC
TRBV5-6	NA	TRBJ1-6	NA	CASSPTTRGYSPLHF	TGTGCCAGCAGCCCGACGACTCGGGGGTATTCACCCCTCCACTTT
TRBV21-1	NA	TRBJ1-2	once	CASSKSETWTGAPDRYGYTF	TGTGCCAGCAGCAAATCAGAGACTTGGACAGGAGCCCCTGATCGATATGGCTACACCTTC
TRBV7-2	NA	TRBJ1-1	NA	CASSRAVWWVRGTEAFF	TGTGCCAGCAGCCGCGCGGTGTGGTGGGTGAGAGGGACTGAAGCTTTCTTT
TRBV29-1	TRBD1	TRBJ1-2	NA	CSVDPGGQGAYGYTF	TGCAGCGTTGACCCAGGGGGACAGGGGGCCTATGGCTACACCTTC
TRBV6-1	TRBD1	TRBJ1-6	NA	CASSELGSRTGRYNSPLHF	TGTGCCAGCAGTGAATTGGGTAGTCGGACAGGGAGATATAATTCACCCCTCCACTTT
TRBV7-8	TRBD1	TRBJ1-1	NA	CASSLARTGEASTEAFF	TGTGCCAGCAGCTTAGCAAGGACAGGGGAAGCGAGCACTGAAGCTTTCTTT
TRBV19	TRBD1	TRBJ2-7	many	CASSVSTGRTGFYEQYF	TGTGCCAGTAGTGTATCGACAGGGAGGACAGGGTTCTACGAGCAGTACTTC
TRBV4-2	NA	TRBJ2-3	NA	CASSQARGNPTDTQYF	TGTGCCAGCAGCCAAGCTAGGGGAAACCCAACAGATACGCAGTATTTT
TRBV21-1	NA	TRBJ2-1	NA	CASSREQGYNEQFF	TGTGCCAGCAGTCGGGAACAGGGGTACAATGAGCAGTTCTTC
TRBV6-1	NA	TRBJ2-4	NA	CASSDLGGADIQYF	TGTGCCAGCAGTGATTTGGGGGGGGCGGACATTCAGTACTTC
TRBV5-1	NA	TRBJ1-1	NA	CASSAGREAFF	TGCGCCAGCAGCGCCGGGAGGGAAGCTTTCTTT
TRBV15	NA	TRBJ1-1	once	CATSRVAGAPEAFF	TGTGCCACCAGCAGAGTTGCGGGAGCCCCTGAAGCTTTCTTT
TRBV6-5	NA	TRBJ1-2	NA	CASSYRRSQGSGYTF	TGTGCCAGCAGTTACCGTAGGTCCCAGGGCAGCGGCTACACCTTC
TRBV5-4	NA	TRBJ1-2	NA	CASSLRRDRGYTF	TGTGCCAGCAGCTTGCGCAGGGATCGGGGCTACACCTTC
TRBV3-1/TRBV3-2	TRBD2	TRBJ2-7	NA	CASSQDLAGREQYF	TGTGCCAGCAGCCAAGATTTAGCGGGGAGGGAGCAGTACTTC
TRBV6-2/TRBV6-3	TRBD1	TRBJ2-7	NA	CASSYSDRSTSYEQYF	TGTGCCAGCAGTTACTCGGACAGGTCAACCTCCTACGAGCAGTACTTC
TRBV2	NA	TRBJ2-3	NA	CASSEESTDTQYF	TGTGCCAGCAGTGAGGAGAGCACAGATACGCAGTATTTT
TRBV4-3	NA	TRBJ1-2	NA	CASSQGGINSYTF	TGCGCCAGCAGCCAGGGCGGGATTAATAGTTACACCTTC
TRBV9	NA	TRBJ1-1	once	CASSVVEGRTEAFF	TGTGCCAGCAGCGTAGTTGAGGGAAGAACTGAAGCTTTCTTT
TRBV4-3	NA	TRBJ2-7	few	CASSQESGFLYEQYF	TGCGCCAGCAGCCAAGAGTCAGGGTTTCTGTACGAGCAGTACTTC
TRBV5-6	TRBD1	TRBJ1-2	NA	CASSFTDRGGAYGYTF	TGTGCCAGCAGCTTTACGGACCGAGGGGGCGCCTATGGCTACACCTTC
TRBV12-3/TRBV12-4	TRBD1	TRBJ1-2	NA	CASTPDRAYGYTF	TGTGCCAGCACCCCGGACAGGGCCTATGGCTACACCTTC
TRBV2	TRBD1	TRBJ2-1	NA	CASSAGTESSYNEQFF	TGTGCCAGCAGTGCCGGGACAGAGAGCTCCTACAATGAGCAGTTCTTC
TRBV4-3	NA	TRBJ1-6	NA	CASSQGSYNSPLHF	TGCGCCAGCAGCCAAGGGAGCTATAATTCACCCCTCCACTTT
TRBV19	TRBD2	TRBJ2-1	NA	CASSPLGTSGYNEQFF	TGTGCCAGTAGTCCGCTCGGGACTAGCGGCTACAATGAGCAGTTCTTC
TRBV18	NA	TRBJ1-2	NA	CASSLTDSSYGYTF	TGTGCCAGCTCACTAACAGACAGCTCTTATGGCTACACCTTC
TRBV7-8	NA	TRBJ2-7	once	CASSLVTGGATYEQYF	TGTGCCAGCAGCTTAGTGACGGGGGGCGCTACCTACGAGCAGTACTTC
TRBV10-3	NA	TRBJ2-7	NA	CAVGSPYEQYF	TGTGCCGTGGGCAGCCCATACGAGCAGTACTTC
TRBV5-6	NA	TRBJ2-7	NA	CASSGAKGETYEQYF	TGTGCCAGCAGCGGCGCTAAGGGGGAGACCTACGAGCAGTACTTC
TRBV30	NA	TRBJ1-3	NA	CAWSVHTRSGNTIYF	TGTGCCTGGAGTGTTCACACACGCTCTGGAAACACCATATATTTT
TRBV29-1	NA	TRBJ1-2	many	CSGGLKGGYTF	TGCAGCGGAGGGCTGAAGGGCGGCTACACCTTC
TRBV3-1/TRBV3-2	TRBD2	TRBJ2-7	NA	CASSLGGLAGGIGEQYF	TGTGCCAGCAGCCTTGGGGGATTAGCGGGGGGAATAGGCGAGCAGTACTTC